The T cell receptor (beta chain) described here comes from a study of identical twins. Study-wide findings and caveats: Insertions were reduced in abundant cord blood beta clonotypes but not in memory repertoires.

Details on this clonotype: Its target is not known.

There are 17 residues in the CDR3. Unmatched junction bases numbered 12, after V lost 3 bases and J lost 4 bases. MiXCR was run by TCRdb on the 5' RACE reads, yielding one entry per CDR3 protein. The profile shows some 1,600,000 distinct CDR3 sequences, around a third of them singletons. Healthy Caucasians, and only they, were the donors. The sequencing input was cord blood. This receptor was taken from a newborn girl in good health. This chain joins TRBV12-3 or TRBV12-4 and TRBJ2-3, with 8 bases aligning to TRBD2. DNA for the CDR3: TGTGCCAGCAGTTTTACCGGCGGGGGGCTAAGAGCAGATACGCAGTATTTT. This gives the protein CASSFTGGGLRADTQYF.